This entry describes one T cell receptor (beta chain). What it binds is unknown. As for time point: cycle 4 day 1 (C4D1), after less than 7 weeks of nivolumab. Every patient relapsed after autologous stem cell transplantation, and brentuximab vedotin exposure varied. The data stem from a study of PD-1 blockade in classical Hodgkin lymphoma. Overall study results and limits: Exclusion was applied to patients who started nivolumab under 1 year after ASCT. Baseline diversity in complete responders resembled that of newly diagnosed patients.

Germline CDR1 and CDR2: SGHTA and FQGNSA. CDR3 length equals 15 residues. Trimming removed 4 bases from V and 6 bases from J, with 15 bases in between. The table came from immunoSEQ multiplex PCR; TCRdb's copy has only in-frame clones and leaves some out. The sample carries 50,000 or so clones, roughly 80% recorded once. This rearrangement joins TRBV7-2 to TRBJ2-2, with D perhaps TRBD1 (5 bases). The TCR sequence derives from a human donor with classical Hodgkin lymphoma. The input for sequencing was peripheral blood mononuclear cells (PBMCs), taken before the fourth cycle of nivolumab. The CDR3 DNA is TGTGCCAGCAGCTATCAGGGCGCGGTGTCCGGGGAGCTGTTTTTT. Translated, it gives CASSYQGAVSGELFF. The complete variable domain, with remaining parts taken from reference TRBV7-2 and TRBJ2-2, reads GAGVSQSPSNKVTEKGKDVELRCDPISGHTALYWYRQSLGQGLEFLIYFQGNSAPDKSGLPSDRFSAERTGGSVSTLTIQRTQQEDSAVYLCASSYQGAVSGELFFGEGSRLTVL.